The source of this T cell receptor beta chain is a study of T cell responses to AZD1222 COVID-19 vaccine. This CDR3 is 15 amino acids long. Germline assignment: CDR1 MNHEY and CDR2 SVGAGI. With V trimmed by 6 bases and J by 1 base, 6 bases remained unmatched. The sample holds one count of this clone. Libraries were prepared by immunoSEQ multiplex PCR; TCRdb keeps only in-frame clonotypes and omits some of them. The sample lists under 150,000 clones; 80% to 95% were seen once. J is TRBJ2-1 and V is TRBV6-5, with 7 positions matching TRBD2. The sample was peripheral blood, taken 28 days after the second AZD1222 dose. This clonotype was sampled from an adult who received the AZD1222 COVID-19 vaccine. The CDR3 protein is CASRRAGLSYNEQFF. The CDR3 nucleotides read TGTGCCAGCAGGAGAGCGGGACTATCCTACAATGAGCAGTTCTTC.